This T cell receptor (beta chain) is drawn from a study of PD-L1 blockade in urothelial cancer. Germline CDR1 is SNHLY and CDR2 is FYNNEI. This CDR3 is built from 14 residues. V lost 5 bases and J lost 8; bases outside the gene matches: 6. Profiled with immunoSEQ multiplex PCR; TCRdb holds only in-frame clones, not every one. The table has tens of thousands of clones, over 75% seen once; the top ten hold about 4%. The chain carries TRBV2 and TRBJ1-4, with 9 bases matching TRBD1. The clonotype originates from a man between 65 and 80 years old with urothelial cancer. The sequencing here drew on PBMCs, taken around atezolizumab (anti-PD-L1) treatment. CDR3 protein: CASSRDRVFEKLFF. In DNA form, the CDR3 reads TGTGCCAGCAGTCGGGACAGGGTTTTCGAAAAACTGTTTTTT.